The clone carrying this T cell receptor (beta chain) was seen a handful of times. Its antigen is unidentified. 5'RACE with constant-segment primers built TCRalpha and TCRbeta cDNA libraries with UMIs. TCRdb reanalysed the 5' RACE reads using MiXCR and keeps one entry per CDR3 protein. Of about 260,000 distinct CDR3 sequences in the sample, 16% were seen once. This CDR3 region has 17 residues. The germline CDR1 and CDR2 sequences are SGHRS and YFSETQ. The junction had 5 bases not matched to a gene; V was cut back by 0 bases and J by 1 base. The sample originates from a study of T-cell memory formation after mild COVID-19. Notes on the study in general: The study found balanced CD4/CD8 in clones contracting day 15 to 85 and a CD4+ lean in later expanders.

The receptor's source is a man between 18 and 35 years old who had mild COVID-19 (a few samples of this study predate the infection). Cell type and time point are not known. This chain connects TRBV5-1 to TRBJ2-2; 8 nucleotides match TRBD1. The source material was PBMCs or a T cell subset sorted from them (not recorded which). The CDR3 nucleotides read TGCGCCAGCAGCTTGGCCCCCGGGACAGGGAACACCGGGGAGCTGTTTTTT. This encodes CASSLAPGTGNTGELFF.